This is a list of T cell receptor beta chains from one sample in a study of shared clonotypes between healthy human individuals. Repertoires were generated with immunoSEQ multiplex PCR, while TCRdb's copy carries only in-frame clones and drops some. Of approximately 1,000,000 clones in the sample, approximately 80% are singletons; the top ten hold roughly 0.83%. Sequenced sample: memory CD4+ T cells from PBMCs. Receptors were obtained from a young man in good health. Some clones in this sample may be carry-over from other donors' samples. Both conserved end residues are part of each CDR3. Fields, in order: J gene, D gene, clone size, V gene, CDR3 DNA, CDR3 protein. D genes are given only for firm matches. Size is omitted from some rows. Given values are once, few, many or a class for expanded clones.

>TRBJ2-7|TRBD1|NA|TRBV6-5
TGTGCCAGCAGTTCACATTGGGGACAGGGGTCCTACGAGCAGTACTTC
CASSSHWGQGSYEQYF
>TRBJ2-3|NA|NA|TRBV9
TGTGCCAGCAGCACGGACAGTAGCACAGATACGCAGTATTTT
CASSTDSSTDTQYF
>TRBJ1-5|NA|few|TRBV19
TGTGCCAGTAGTATAGATCTGATGTCGCCCCAGCATTTT
CASSIDLMSPQHF
>TRBJ2-7|NA|NA|TRBV15
TGTGCCACCAGCAGGGACAGTGGCGAGCAGTACTTC
CATSRDSGEQYF
>TRBJ2-3|NA|once|TRBV4-1
TGCGCCAGCAGCCAAGGGGGGGCCCCGGATACGCATTATTTT
CASSQGGAPDTHYF
>TRBJ2-1|NA|once|TRBV27
TGTGCCAGTCGGTCCAGCGGAGACAATGAGCAGTTCTTC
CASRSSGDNEQFF
>TRBJ2-3|NA|NA|TRBV2
TGTGCCAGCAGTGAGGATACTAGAGGCACAGATACGCAGTATTTT
CASSEDTRGTDTQYF
>TRBJ1-2|NA|NA|TRBV27
TGTGCCAGCAGTTTACGAGGGGCATATGGCTACACCTTC
CASSLRGAYGYTF
>TRBJ1-5|TRBD1|once|TRBV7-9
TGTGCCAGCAGCCCCGGGGACAGGGCTGCTCAGCCCCAGCATTTT
CASSPGDRAAQPQHF
>TRBJ2-1|NA|once|TRBV30
TGTGCCTGGAGTGCGGTGACACAATACAATGAGCAGTTCTTC
CAWSAVTQYNEQFF
>TRBJ1-1|NA|NA|TRBV19
TGTGCCAGTACTATGGAGAACACTGAAGCTTTCTTT
CASTMENTEAFF
>TRBJ1-1|NA|NA|TRBV4-2
TGTGCCAGCAGCCAAGAGAAGAGCACTGAAGCTTTCTTT
CASSQEKSTEAFF
>TRBJ1-4|NA|NA|TRBV28
TGTGCCAGTTCCCCCTCGAGGAATGAAAAACTGTTTTTT
CASSPSRNEKLFF
>TRBJ2-2|NA|NA|TRBV11-1
TGTGCCAGCAGCTTCATGCGGGACACCGGGGAGCTGTTTTTT
CASSFMRDTGELFF
>TRBJ1-3|TRBD1|few|TRBV7-8
TGTGCCAGCAGCCCCGGGACAGATTTGCCGATATATTTT
CASSPGTDLPIYF
>TRBJ2-1|TRBD2|NA|TRBV7-2
TGTGCCAGCAGCTTAAGTGGGACTAGTCGTGAGCAGTTCTTC
CASSLSGTSREQFF
>TRBJ1-2|TRBD1|NA|TRBV28
TGTGCCAGCAGTTTATGGCACAGGGGACAGGGACATAACTATGGCTACACCTTC
CASSLWHRGQGHNYGYTF
>TRBJ2-1|TRBD1|NA|TRBV6-5
TGTGCCAGCAGTTACTCCGGGACAGGGACCAATGAGCAGTTCTTC
CASSYSGTGTNEQFF
>TRBJ2-1|TRBD2|NA|TRBV28
TGTGCCAGCAGGCAAGCGGGAGGGAACAATGAGCAGTTCTTC
CASRQAGGNNEQFF
>TRBJ1-1|TRBD1|once|TRBV5-1
TGCGCCAGCAGCTTCGGGACAGGGTTGAACACTGAAGCTTTCTTT
CASSFGTGLNTEAFF
>TRBJ2-7|TRBD1|NA|TRBV19
TGTGCCAGTAACCAGGGGACAGGAGGACCCTACGAGCAGTACTTC
CASNQGTGGPYEQYF
>TRBJ1-1|NA|few|TRBV30
TGTGCCTGGAGTTTGAGGGGGGGCACTGAAGCTTTCTTT
CAWSLRGGTEAFF
>TRBJ1-5|NA|NA|TRBV5-8
TGTGCCAGCAGCTTAATCGAGGGGCTTAATCAGCCCCAGCATTTT
CASSLIEGLNQPQHF
>TRBJ2-2|NA|few|TRBV18
TGTGCCAGCTCACCTCAGGGGATTTACACCGGGGAGCTGTTTTTT
CASSPQGIYTGELFF
>TRBJ2-3|NA|NA|TRBV5-4
TGTGCCAGCAGCCTTCCTAGGACTACTAGCACAGATACGCAGTATTTT
CASSLPRTTSTDTQYF
>TRBJ2-3|NA|NA|TRBV7-2
TGTGCCAGCAGCATCGTCTTGCGGACCACAGATACGCAGTATTTT
CASSIVLRTTDTQYF
>TRBJ1-2|TRBD1|NA|TRBV30
TGTGCCTGGAGCCGGGACAGCGGTTATGGCTACACCTTC
CAWSRDSGYGYTF
>TRBJ2-7|TRBD2|NA|TRBV18
TGTGCCAGCTCACCGGGGACTAGCTACGAGCAGTACTTC
CASSPGTSYEQYF
>TRBJ2-1|NA|NA|TRBV6-1
TGTGCCAGCAGTGAAGTGAGCTCCTACAATGAGCAGTTCTTC
CASSEVSSYNEQFF
>TRBJ2-7|NA|NA|TRBV2
TGTGCCAGCCGTGCAGGGACCCAGAAGTACGAGCAGTACTTC
CASRAGTQKYEQYF
>TRBJ2-7|TRBD1|NA|TRBV18
TGTGCCAGCTCTCGAGGACAGGGCACCTACGAGCAGTACTTC
CASSRGQGTYEQYF
>TRBJ2-7|NA|NA|TRBV11-1
TGTGCCAGCAGACGGGGCTCCTACGAGCAGTACTTC
CASRRGSYEQYF
>TRBJ2-5|NA|NA|TRBV6-1
TGTGCCAGCTCGGTTCTAGCCCAAGAGACCCAGTACTTC
CASSVLAQETQYF
>TRBJ2-7|TRBD1|NA|TRBV6-1
TGTGCCAGCAGTGGACAGGGTGGCCCCTACGGGCAGTACTTC
CASSGQGGPYGQYF
>TRBJ2-2|NA|NA|TRBV28
TGTGCCAGCAGTTCAGCAGGGCTCGCCGGGGAGCTGTTTTTT
CASSSAGLAGELFF
>TRBJ1-1|NA|NA|TRBV27
TGTGCCAGCAGTATCCGCCGGGGCAGCTACACTGAAGCTTTCTTT
CASSIRRGSYTEAFF
>TRBJ2-1|TRBD2|NA|TRBV19
TGTGCCAGTAGTACCCCGGGACTAGCTACGGGTGAGCAGTTCTTC
CASSTPGLATGEQFF
>TRBJ2-1|TRBD2|few|TRBV12-5
TGTGCTAGTGGACTTGTCCTATCCACTACTAGCGGACGACTCTTGAATGAGCAGTTCTTC
CASGLVLSTTSGRLLNEQFF
>TRBJ1-1|TRBD1|many|TRBV27
TGTGCCAGCAGTTTACGACAGGGGAACACTGAAGCTTTCTTT
CASSLRQGNTEAFF
>TRBJ2-5|TRBD2|NA|TRBV7-3
TGTGCCAGCAGCCCGGGGGGACGGGAGACCCAGTACTTC
CASSPGGRETQYF
>TRBJ2-7|TRBD2|NA|TRBV5-1
TGCGCCAGCAGCAAGACTAGCGGGAGTACCGAGCAGTACTTC
CASSKTSGSTEQYF
>TRBJ2-1|TRBD1|NA|TRBV28
TGTGCCAGCAGTTTTTCAGGGGGCAGGAATGAGCAGTTCTTC
CASSFSGGRNEQFF
>TRBJ1-3|NA|many|TRBV21-1
TGTGCCAGCGGAGTAGATGTTGGCCCGAGCTCTGGAAACACCATATATTTT
CASGVDVGPSSGNTIYF
>TRBJ1-2|NA|NA|TRBV19
TGTGCCAGTCCCCCCAGGTGGGTCCTAGCTAACTATGGCTACACCTTC
CASPPRWVLANYGYTF
>TRBJ2-3|NA|NA|TRBV15
TGTGCCACCAGCAGAGGCGGAACAGATACGCAGTATTTT
CATSRGGTDTQYF
>TRBJ2-7|NA|NA|TRBV19
TGTGCCAGCTCACGGGAGACGTACTACGAGCAGTACTTC
CASSRETYYEQYF
>TRBJ2-7|NA|few|TRBV28
TGTGCCAGCAACGTGCTAGCAGGCTCCTACGAGCAGTACTTC
CASNVLAGSYEQYF
>TRBJ1-5|NA|few|TRBV28
TGTGCCAGCAGTCCCGTCAGGGAGCGTCAGCCCCAGCATTTT
CASSPVRERQPQHF
>TRBJ1-5|NA|NA|TRBV2
TGTGCCAGCAGGGAACTAGGCCCTAATCAGCCCCAGCATTTT
CASRELGPNQPQHF